This entry lists 32 T cell receptor beta chains sequenced from one sample in a study of blood T cell repertoires in COVID-19 (TCRdb year 2020). Library preparation used the immunoSEQ multiplex PCR assay. The clones in this table, taken by TCRdb from immuneACCESS, are in-frame only. Not every clone is retained; where verified, under half of the shortfall comes from an unresolved V gene, and the cause of the rest is unknown. This sample gives tens of thousands of clones in total; roughly 80% of them show up just once. The top ten clones comprise over 40% of the sample. The material sequenced was peripheral blood. These receptors were taken from a human donor in a cohort sampled during active COVID-19.

The chain carries TRBV18 and TRBJ2-6, with 8 nucleotides matching TRBD1. V lost 6 bases to trimming and J lost 0 bases; unmatched junction nucleotides: 4. The CDR3 has 16 amino acids. CDR1 is KGHSH, CDR2 LQKENI, per germline. This CDR3 reads CASSLDRGSGANVLTF. CDR3 in DNA: TGTGCCAGCTCCCTTGACAGGGGCTCTGGGGCCAACGTCCTGACTTTC.

V gene TRBV7-8 combines with J gene TRBJ2-5; 9 bases map to TRBD2. CDR1 and CDR2 from the germline V gene are SGHVS and FQNEAQ. The CDR3 sequence is 18 residues long. V lost 3 bases, J lost 2 bases, and 13 bases stayed unmatched. The chain's CDR3 is CASSFRGLANSNQETQYF. CDR3 nucleotide sequence: TGTGCCAGCAGCTTCAGGGGACTAGCAAATAGTAATCAAGAGACCCAGTACTTC.

This chain joins TRBV4-3 and TRBJ2-1, with 9 nucleotides matching TRBD1. J gave up 7 bases and V 0 bases, and 4 bases lay outside the gene matches. The CDR3 runs 15 residues. Germline CDR1 reads LGHNA; CDR2 reads YSLEER. CDR3 region: CASSQEGTGTNEQFF. The CDR3 bases are TGCGCCAGCAGCCAAGAAGGGACAGGGACAAATGAGCAGTTCTTC.

V is TRBV29-1 and J is TRBJ2-1, with TRBD2 matching over 8 bases. The CDR3 runs 14 residues. Per germline, CDR1 SQVTM and CDR2 ANQGSEA. V shed 1 base and J 5 bases; nucleotides not matched to a gene: 4. CDR3 protein: CSVEGTSGNNEQFF. DNA of the CDR3: TGCAGCGTTGAAGGAACTAGCGGTAACAATGAGCAGTTCTTC.

V usage is TRBV18 and J usage is TRBJ2-1; 13 bases fit TRBD2. Germline CDR1 and CDR2: KGHSH and LQKENI. This CDR3 is 16 amino acids long. The J segment lost 9 bases and the V segment lost 3 bases, leaving 8 bases of the junction unmatched. CDR3 in DNA: TGTGCCAGCTCACCCCGGACTAGCGGGAGTGGTGGTGAGCAGTTCTTC. As protein: CASSPRTSGSGGEQFF.

The chain joins TRBV6-5 to TRBJ2-2; 9 bases fit TRBD1. Germline V gene lookup returns CDR1 MNHEY and CDR2 SVGAGI. J lost 2 bases, V lost 7 bases, and 5 bases had no gene match. The CDR3 consists of 15 residues. The CDR3 loop reads CASIRTGANTGELFF. CDR3 nucleotide sequence: TGTGCCAGCATCCGGACAGGGGCTAACACCGGGGAGCTGTTTTTT.

Only one count was recorded for this clone. The chain carries TRBV7-6 and TRBJ2-7; 7 bases align to TRBD1. The ends lost 5 bases at V and 0 bases at J; junction bases unmatched: 7. The CDR3 extends over 15 amino acids. Looked up from germline, CDR1 is SGHVS and CDR2 is FNYEAQ. The CDR3 nucleotides read TGTGCCAGCAGCGGCCCCGGGACAGCCTCCTACGAGCAGTACTTC. As protein: CASSGPGTASYEQYF.

The chain links TRBV19 to TRBJ1-4, with D uncertain. CDR3 length: 15 residues. The germline V and J ends were trimmed by 6 bases and 0 bases, with 11 bases remaining between them. The germline V gene encodes CDR1 LNHDA and CDR2 SQIVND (reference sequence). CDR3: CASRNRPATNEKLFF. The DNA for the CDR3 is TGTGCCAGTAGGAACAGACCGGCAACTAATGAAAAACTGTTTTTT.

The chain carries TRBV3-1 (or the pseudogene TRBV3-2) and TRBJ1-1; 11 bases fit TRBD1. The CDR3 loop spans 16 amino acids. Germline lookup yields CDR1 LGHDT and CDR2 YNNKEL (reference sequence). J gave up 6 bases and V 0 bases, and 6 bases lay outside the gene matches. The CDR3 DNA is TGTGCCAGCAGCCAAGACAGCGGGACAGGGGGACCTGAAGCTTTCTTT. It specifies CASSQDSGTGGPEAFF.

V and J are TRBV6-1 and TRBJ2-7; 9 positions agree with TRBD2. The V gene's germline CDR1 is MNHNS and CDR2 SASEGT. V lost 5 bases, J lost 0 bases, and 2 bases stayed unmatched. The CDR3 is 14 residues long. The CDR3 here is CASSPSGVSYEQYF. The CDR3 nucleotides read TGTGCCAGCAGTCCTAGCGGGGTCTCCTACGAGCAGTACTTC.

The CDR3 region is CASSQEVGTFSYNEQFF. CDR3 nucleotides: TGCGCCAGCAGCCAAGAGGTCGGGACTTTTTCCTACAATGAGCAGTTCTTC. This chain uses TRBV4-1 with TRBJ2-1, with TRBD2 as a possible D gene (6 bases). This CDR3 is built from 17 residues. V was pared by 0 bases and J by 1 base, with 13 bases between. CDR1 MGHRA and CDR2 YSYEKL come from the germline V gene.

This chain links TRBV11-1 with TRBJ2-7; the match to TRBD2 covers 10 bases. Looked up from germline, CDR1 is SGHAT and CDR2 is FQDESV (reference sequence). The trim removed 5 bases at V and 2 bases at J, leaving 6 bases unmatched. The CDR3 extends over 15 amino acids. The CDR3 region is CASSLTSGTTYEQYF. In nucleotides, the CDR3 is TGTGCCAGCAGCCTCACTAGCGGGACGACCTACGAGCAGTACTTC.

This clone was recorded many times. V gene TRBV27 combines with J gene TRBJ2-3; a possible D gene is TRBD2 (6 bases). Germline V gene lookup returns CDR1 MNHEY and CDR2 SMNVEV (reference sequence). V lost 6 bases and J 2 bases, leaving 15 bases between the germline ends. The CDR3 sequence is 15 residues long. The CDR3 sequence: CASSPGTYPTDTQYF. The CDR3 DNA is TGTGCCAGCAGCCCCGGGACTTATCCCACAGATACGCAGTATTTT.

The CDR3 DNA is TGTGCCAGCAGCTTAGATCTAATCAGGGGAAATGAGCAGTTCTTC. Translated: CASSLDLIRGNEQFF. The genes are TRBV11-2 and TRBJ2-1; possibly TRBD1 for D (6 bases). With 0 bases removed from V and 7 bases from J, the gap between germline ends came to 13 bases. Germline loops: CDR1 SGHAT, CDR2 FQNNGV. The CDR3 runs to 15 residues.

V and J are TRBV28 and TRBJ1-2; tentative D call: TRBD1 (5 bases). V shed 7 bases and J shed 5 bases, with 17 bases lying between them. The CDR3 spans 14 residues. Germline V gene lookup returns CDR1 MDHEN and CDR2 SYDVKM. The CDR3 is CASTSPDREYGYTF. CDR3 bases: TGTGCCAGCACCTCTCCCGACAGAGAATATGGCTACACCTTC.

The J gene is TRBJ2-1, the V gene TRBV7-3, with a weak D call TRBD1 (5 bases). The CDR3 is 12 residues long. V was clipped by 3 bases and J by 8 bases, with 8 bases between them. Germline V CDR1 and CDR2: SGHTA, FQGTGA. CDR3 region: CASSLTEDEQFF. CDR3 bases: TGTGCCAGCAGCTTGACAGAGGATGAGCAGTTCTTC. Variable domain in full (rest from reference TRBV7-3 and TRBJ2-1): GAGVSQTPSNKVTEKGKYVELRCDPISGHTALYWYRQSLGQGPEFLIYFQGTGAADDSGLPNDRFFAVRPEGSVSTLKIQRTERGDSAVYLCASSLTEDEQFFGPGTRLTVL.

The chain joins TRBV11-2 to TRBJ1-4, with 9 bases identical to TRBD1. The CDR3 contains 15 residues. V trimming: 4 bases; J trimming: 7 bases; junction bases outside the gene matches: 7. Germline assignment: CDR1 SGHAT and CDR2 FQNNGV. CDR3 sequence reads: CASSSTGGAGEKLFF. The DNA for the CDR3 is TGTGCCAGCAGCTCCACAGGGGGCGCAGGTGAAAAACTGTTTTTT.

This rearrangement joins TRBV27 to TRBJ1-5; TRBD1 matches 7 bases. With V trimmed by 5 bases and J by 0 bases, 13 bases remained unmatched. The CDR3 extends over 18 amino acids. Looked up from germline, CDR1 is MNHEY and CDR2 is SMNVEV (reference sequence). CDR3 region: CASSTTGTAKFSNQPQHF. DNA for the CDR3: TGTGCCAGCAGTACAACCGGGACAGCAAAGTTTAGCAATCAGCCCCAGCATTTT.

The chain employs TRBV19 and TRBJ2-1, with 11 bases lining up with TRBD2. V shed 7 bases and J 1 base; nucleotides not matched to a gene: 3. The germline gives CDR1 LNHDA, CDR2 SQIVND (reference sequence). CDR3 length equals 15 residues. CDR3 nucleotides: TGTGCCAGTACGACTAGCGGGACTTCCTACAATGAGCAGTTCTTC. This sequence encodes CASTTSGTSYNEQFF.

The chain carries TRBV28 and TRBJ2-1, with 7 bases aligning to TRBD1. CDR3 length: 14 amino acids. With 5 bases clipped from V and 10 bases from J, the junction kept 11 bases outside the gene matches. Germline V gene sequence: CDR1 MDHEN, CDR2 SYDVKM. The CDR3 nucleotides read TGTGCCAGCAGTAATACACAGGGGACAAGGGAGCAGTTCTTC. This codes for CASSNTQGTREQFF.

CDR3 protein: CASSEALAGVDTQYF. For the CDR3, the DNA is TGTGCCAGCAGTGAAGCGCTAGCGGGAGTGGATACGCAGTATTTT. The V gene is TRBV6-1, the J gene TRBJ2-3, with 10 bases that match TRBD2. Per germline, CDR1 MNHNS and CDR2 SASEGT. V dropped 0 bases and J dropped 6; count of bases not matched to a gene: 3. The CDR3 runs to 15 residues.

J is TRBJ2-1 and V is TRBV29-1, with 10 positions matching TRBD2. Germline V lookup: CDR1 SQVTM, CDR2 ANQGSEA. This CDR3 region has 15 residues. The ends lost 5 bases at V and 4 bases at J; junction bases unmatched: 8. The CDR3 spells CSVRLTSGSYNEQFF. CDR3 in DNA: TGCAGCGTTCGATTGACTAGCGGGTCATACAATGAGCAGTTCTTC.

Note on this clone: A read error may account for a junction end that differs from germline. The chain combines TRBV12-3 or TRBV12-4 with TRBJ1-5; 9 bases map to TRBD1. The CDR3 is 13 amino acids. CDR3 nucleotides: TGTGCCAGCAGTTTAGCGCTAAGGGACAGGGTCGTTTTT. Protein sequence: CASSLALRDRVVF.

This clone was counted only a few times. The chain has TRBV27 and TRBJ1-1, with D perhaps matching TRBD1 (6 bases). The CDR3 sequence is 14 residues long. Trimming shortened V by 4 bases and J by 5 bases, and 14 bases separated the two germline ends. The germline gives CDR1 MNHEY, CDR2 SMNVEV (reference sequence). DNA for the CDR3: TGTGCCAGCAGTTCAGACAGGAGGCGAACTGAAGCTTTCTTT. This codes for CASSSDRRRTEAFF.

This rearrangement joins TRBV7-2 to TRBJ2-7, with 10 bases identical to TRBD2. This CDR3 has 16 residues. Germline V gene lookup returns CDR1 SGHTA and CDR2 FQGNSA. The V segment lost 5 bases and the J segment 4 bases; nucleotides outside the gene matches: 11. The CDR3: CASSPTTAGGRYEQYF. CDR3 DNA: TGTGCCAGCAGCCCCACCACAGCGGGAGGGAGGTACGAGCAGTACTTC.

This chain links TRBV18 with TRBJ1-6, with D hard to call. Germline CDR1 and CDR2: KGHSH and LQKENI. The V end lost 4 bases, the J end lost 0 bases, and 4 bases lay between the germline ends. This CDR3 is built from 14 residues. CDR3 sequence reads: CASSQSSYNSPLHF. CDR3 in DNA: TGTGCCAGCTCACAGAGCTCCTATAATTCACCCCTCCACTTT.

CDR3 sequence: CASSLFDEQFF. CDR3 in DNA: TGTGCCAGCAGCTTATTCGATGAGCAGTTCTTC. The chain is built from TRBV7-9 and TRBJ2-1; D remains unclear. In germline, CDR1 is SEHNR, CDR2 FQNEAQ (reference sequence). The CDR3 contains 11 residues. Trimming stripped 2 bases from V and 8 bases from J, with 4 bases between. The full variable domain, with the rest looked up from reference TRBV7-9 and TRBJ2-1, is DTGVSQNPRHKITKRGQNVTFRCDPISEHNRLYWYRQTLGQGPEFLTYFQNEAQLEKSRLLSDRFSAERPKGSFSTLEIQRTEQGDSAMYLCASSLFDEQFFGPGTRLTVL.

V usage is TRBV4-2 and J usage is TRBJ2-3, with 7 bases lining up with TRBD1. CDR1 is LGHNA and CDR2 is YNFKEQ in the germline V gene. The CDR3 is 17 amino acids. Trimming took 0 bases from V and 4 from J; bases not matched to a gene: 10. The CDR3 nucleotides read TGTGCCAGCAGCCAAGAGGGGGTCAGGGGGTTTGCAGATACGCAGTATTTT. Its translation: CASSQEGVRGFADTQYF.

This clone was recorded only once. V gene TRBV7-2 combines with J gene TRBJ2-1; 9 bases match TRBD2. V lost 1 base and J lost 2; bases outside the gene matches: 6. The CDR3 contains 17 residues. Germline V gives CDR1 SGHTA, CDR2 FQGNSA. The CDR3 reads CASSLDSSGATYNEQFF. CDR3 nucleotide sequence: TGTGCCAGCAGCTTAGATTCTAGCGGGGCCACCTACAATGAGCAGTTCTTC.

This clone was seen only once. The chain is built from TRBV3-1 (or the pseudogene TRBV3-2) and TRBJ2-5, with TRBD2 matching over 8 bases. Germline trimming cut 0 bases from V and 3 bases from J; bases unmatched to any gene: 12. The V gene's germline CDR1 is LGHDT and CDR2 YNNKEL (reference sequence). This CDR3 is 18 amino acids long. CDR3 sequence (DNA): TGTGCCAGCAGCCAAGATTCTTATTCGACTAGCGTCAAAGAGACCCAGTACTTC. Translation: CASSQDSYSTSVKETQYF.

This chain links TRBV5-1 with TRBJ2-3; 7 positions agree with TRBD2. The ends lost 5 bases at V and 1 base at J; junction bases unmatched: 10. Germline V gene sequence: CDR1 SGHRS, CDR2 YFSETQ. There are 16 residues in the CDR3. For the CDR3, the DNA is TGCGCCAGCAGGCTGCTAGCGGTGGGGGGCACAGATACGCAGTATTTT. Residues: CASRLLAVGGTDTQYF.

CDR3 coding DNA: TGTGCCAGTAGTATAGAGCGTGGACAGGGGACCTACAATGAGCAGTTCTTC. It codes for CASSIERGQGTYNEQFF. The V gene is TRBV19, the J gene TRBJ2-1; TRBD1 aligns across 9 bases. Germline V gene data show CDR1 as LNHDA and CDR2 as SQIVND (reference sequence). The CDR3 has 17 amino acids. V trimming: 0 bases; J trimming: 2 bases; junction bases outside the gene matches: 5.